These 16 T cell receptor beta chains share one sample of origin, sequenced in a study of Ad26.COV2.S vaccination and SARS-CoV-2 variants. The treatment denotes: around 19 received Ad26.COV2.S at low or high dose, single or two shots; about 5 received placebo; per-sample allocation not given. Sampling occurred on day 63 after the first vaccine or placebo injection. This table comes from immunoSEQ multiplex PCR, and its TCRdb copy is limited to in-frame clones, with some not included. The sample consists of about 420,000 clones, more than 75% of them appearing once. Source: peripheral blood, taken in a trial of Ad26.COV2.S vaccine versus placebo. These receptors were obtained from a person between 18 and 65 years old who received the Ad26.COV2.S COVID-19 vaccine or a placebo.

The chain is built from TRBV7-2 and TRBJ2-5, with D possibly TRBD2 on 5 matching bases. The V gene's germline CDR1 is SGHTA and CDR2 FQGNSA. Trimming left V 5 bases short and J 2 bases short, with 12 bases between. This CDR3 spans 14 amino acids. The CDR3: CASSQRLAQETQYF. The CDR3, as DNA: TGTGCCAGCAGCCAACGGCTAGCACAAGAGACCCAGTACTTC.

The genes are TRBV7-6 and TRBJ2-2; unclear D gene. Per the germline V gene, CDR1 is SGHVS and CDR2 is FNYEAQ. The germline V and J ends were trimmed by 3 bases and 4 bases, with 12 bases remaining between them. There are 15 residues in the CDR3. The CDR3 sequence is CASSFMEQSTGELFF. DNA of the CDR3: TGTGCCAGCAGCTTCATGGAACAGAGCACCGGGGAGCTGTTTTTT.

The chain joins TRBV28 to TRBJ1-1; D is possibly TRBD1 (6 bases). CDR1 MDHEN and CDR2 SYDVKM come from the germline V gene. CDR3 size: 15 residues. Trimming took off 8 bases at V and 0 bases at J, with 16 bases between the two ends. CDR3 sequence reads: CASVNRAVMNTEAFF. The CDR3 DNA follows: TGTGCCAGCGTGAACAGGGCAGTAATGAACACTGAAGCTTTCTTT. The full variable domain, rest sourced from reference TRBV28 and TRBJ1-1, is DVKVTQSSRYLVKRTGEKVFLECVQDMDHENMFWYRQDPGLGLRLIYFSYDVKMKEKGDIPEGYSVSREKKERFSLILESASTNQTSMYLCASVNRAVMNTEAFFGQGTRLTVV.

A few counts support this clone. The chain couples TRBV29-1 to TRBJ2-3; D is perhaps TRBD2 (6 bases). The germline CDR1 and CDR2 sequences are SQVTM and ANQGSEA. This CDR3 contains 14 residues. Trimming pared 6 bases from V and 8 bases from J, leaving 21 bases between. CDR3 DNA: TGCAGCGTCCTCAGCGGGTGGGCCTCAGGTACGCAGTATTTT. It yields the protein CSVLSGWASGTQYF.

This clone appeared a few times. The rearrangement uses TRBV7-2 and TRBJ2-5; no clear D gene. Germline V gene data show CDR1 as SGHTA and CDR2 as FQGNSA. Trimming shortened V by 1 base and J by 7 bases, and 4 bases separated the two germline ends. The CDR3 runs to 11 residues. CDR3 DNA sequence: TGTGCCAGCAGCTTAGTGCGGACCCAGTACTTC. Its protein is CASSLVRTQYF.

This clone appeared a few times. In the same sample, other DNA sequences code for this CDR3. The V and J genes are TRBV28 and TRBJ1-5; D not certain. Germline V gives CDR1 MDHEN, CDR2 SYDVKM. This CDR3 is 12 amino acids long. Trimming took 2 bases from V and 6 from J, leaving 5 bases between them. In DNA, the CDR3 is TGTGCCAGCAGTTTAAGAGGTCAGCCCCAGCATTTT. It translates to CASSLRGQPQHF.

The chain links TRBV7-9 to TRBJ2-2, with D unresolved. Looked up from germline, CDR1 is SEHNR and CDR2 is FQNEAQ (reference sequence). The length of the CDR3 is 14 residues. V was shortened by 5 bases and J by 0 bases, with 7 bases between the two germline ends. The CDR3 spells CASSRVSNTGELFF. CDR3 coding DNA: TGTGCCAGCAGCAGGGTATCGAACACCGGGGAGCTGTTTTTT.

J is TRBJ2-5 and V is TRBV11-2, with TRBD2 matching over 9 bases. Losses at the gene ends were 2 bases for V and 4 bases for J; bases not matched to a gene: 17. The germline CDR1 and CDR2 sequences are SGHAT and FQNNGV. The CDR3 loop spans 19 amino acids. CDR3: CASSLTSGGFMVPRETQYF. CDR3 in DNA: TGTGCCAGCAGCTTAACGAGCGGGGGGTTCATGGTACCCCGAGAGACCCAGTACTTC.

As regards this clone: The same CDR3 can be traced to other DNA sequences in this sample. This chain joins TRBV29-1 and TRBJ2-5, with D unresolved. Germline V lookup: CDR1 SQVTM, CDR2 ANQGSEA. Trimming took 4 bases from V and 5 from J, leaving 5 bases between them. CDR3 size: 10 residues. CDR3 protein: CSVGGETQYF. CDR3 DNA: TGCAGCGTTGGGGGTGAGACCCAGTACTTC.

V usage is TRBV24-1 and J usage is TRBJ2-3; 11 bases are shared with TRBD1. The V gene end was trimmed by 4 bases and the J gene end by 6 bases; junction bases not matched to a gene: 5. There are 15 residues in the CDR3. Germline V gives CDR1 KGHDR, CDR2 SFDVKD. The CDR3, as DNA: TGTGCCACCAGTGACTGGACAGGGGGCCGCGATACGCAGTATTTT. It is translated as CATSDWTGGRDTQYF.

The chain joins TRBV7-2 to TRBJ2-3; 9 nucleotides line up with TRBD1. Germline V gene sequence: CDR1 SGHTA, CDR2 FQGNSA. V dropped 6 bases and J dropped 4; count of bases not matched to a gene: 5. The CDR3 runs to 14 residues. This CDR3 reads CASRGQGIADTQYF. The CDR3 region has the DNA TGTGCCAGCAGGGGACAGGGAATAGCAGATACGCAGTATTTT.

The genes are TRBV5-1 and TRBJ2-7; D ambiguous. Germline CDR1 is SGHRS and CDR2 is YFSETQ. V was pared by 0 bases and J by 0 bases, with 7 bases between. This CDR3 is 14 amino acids long. CDR3 in DNA: TGCGCCAGCAGCTTGGGGCAGAACTCCTACGAGCAGTACTTC. Protein product: CASSLGQNSYEQYF.

The genes are TRBV7-2 and TRBJ2-5; unclear D gene. This CDR3 comprises 11 residues. CDR1 SGHTA and CDR2 FQGNSA come from the germline V gene. Trimming left V 3 bases short and J 7 bases short, with 6 bases between. This CDR3 reads CASSFLRTQYF. The CDR3 DNA follows: TGTGCCAGCAGCTTCTTGAGGACCCAGTACTTC. The variable domain in full, with the rest retrieved from reference TRBV7-2 and TRBJ2-5, is GAGVSQSPSNKVTEKGKDVELRCDPISGHTALYWYRQSLGQGLEFLIYFQGNSAPDKSGLPSDRFSAERTGGSVSTLTIQRTQQEDSAVYLCASSFLRTQYFGPGTRLLVL.

This chain uses TRBV7-8 with TRBJ2-4, with TRBD2 matching 11 bases. This CDR3 has 16 residues. In germline, CDR1 is SGHVS, CDR2 FQNEAQ. V lost 4 bases and J lost 8; bases outside the gene matches: 10. The CDR3 nucleotides read TGTGCCAGCAGCTGGAGACTAGCGGGGAGTGGGGACATTCAGTACTTC. Translating gives CASSWRLAGSGDIQYF.

The chain joins TRBV19 to TRBJ2-7; the D is unclear. CDR1 LNHDA and CDR2 SQIVND come from the germline V gene (reference sequence). The CDR3 spans 15 residues. V lost 2 bases to trimming and J lost 6 bases, with 17 bases between them. The CDR3 loop is CASSILFAGYGEQYF. In DNA form, the CDR3 reads TGTGCCAGTAGTATATTGTTCGCAGGTTACGGCGAGCAGTACTTC. Supplemented by reference TRBV19 and TRBJ2-7, the full variable domain reads DGGITQSPKYLFRKEGQNVTLSCEQNLNHDAMYWYRQDPGQGLRLIYYSQIVNDFQKGDIAEGYSVSREKKESFPLTVTSAQKNPTAFYLCASSILFAGYGEQYFGPGTRLTVT.

A few counts support this clone. This sequence joins TRBV6-1 and TRBJ2-5; D gene unclear. CDR3 length equals 15 residues. The V gene lost 2 bases and the J gene lost 8 bases, with 18 bases spanning the gap. Germline lookup yields CDR1 MNHNS and CDR2 SASEGT. The CDR3 coding sequence is TGTGCCAGCAGTGAATGGGCAGAAGGATCGGTAACCCAGTACTTC. This codes for CASSEWAEGSVTQYF.